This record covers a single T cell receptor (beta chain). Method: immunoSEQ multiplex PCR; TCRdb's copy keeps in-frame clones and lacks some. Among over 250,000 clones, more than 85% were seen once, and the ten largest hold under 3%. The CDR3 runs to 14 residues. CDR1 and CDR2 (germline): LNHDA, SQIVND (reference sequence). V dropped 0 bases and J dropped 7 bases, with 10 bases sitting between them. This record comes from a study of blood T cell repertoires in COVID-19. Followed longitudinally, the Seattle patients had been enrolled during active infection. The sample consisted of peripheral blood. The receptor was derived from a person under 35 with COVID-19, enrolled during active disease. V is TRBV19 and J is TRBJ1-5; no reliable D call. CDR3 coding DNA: TGTGCCAGTAGTATAGATGAAGGCGGGCAGCCCCAGCATTTT. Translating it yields CASSIDEGGQPQHF.